Judged by abundance, the clone carrying this T cell receptor (beta chain) is medium-sized (0.01 to 0.1%). The antigen is not known. In the authors' methods: The authors used CDR3 differences across clinicopathological groups to build a distant-metastasis classifier for papillary thyroid cancer. TCRdb called clones again from the PCR reads with MiXCR. Here the V and J calls rest on TCRdb's processing, not on the authors' analysis. The sample records some 21,000 clones, 15% to 19% being singletons. The data originate from a study of metastatic and nonmetastatic thyroid tumors. About the study: Thyroid patients, malignant and benign, had repertoires compared across blood and tumor or nodule tissue. Study conclusions and caveats: Benign nodules reportedly had significantly lower TCR beta diversity than malignant thyroid tumors in blood and tumor.

There were no patients who had received any treatment before thyroid surgery. The length of the CDR3 is 13 residues. Germline-derived CDR1 and CDR2 are MNHEY and SVGEGT. V shed 6 bases and J shed 4 bases, with 9 bases lying between them. J is TRBJ2-2 and V is TRBV6-2 or TRBV6-3, with D perhaps matching TRBD1 (6 bases). Sequencing input: blood. This clonotype was obtained from a female donor with papillary thyroid cancer or a benign thyroid nodule (not recorded which). Some clones in this sample may be carry-over from other donors' samples. Here the CDR3 reads CASSPGVTGELFF. The CDR3 nucleotides read TGTGCCAGCAGCCCAGGGGTCACCGGGGAGCTGTTTTTT.